This T cell receptor (beta chain) derives from a study of control samples from healthy donors and cancer patients. Data came from immunoSEQ multiplex PCR; TCRdb stores just in-frame clones and leaves some out. Of 130,000 to 150,000 clones in the sample, roughly 94% were seen once. This clone was recorded once. Germline lookup yields CDR1 SGHTA and CDR2 FQGNSA. This CDR3 region has 14 residues. Trimming pared 1 base from V and 0 bases from J, leaving 6 bases between. The genes are TRBV7-2 and TRBJ1-2, with D perhaps matching TRBD1 (5 bases). This clonotype was sampled from a man aged 55 to 69 with colorectal cancer. Sequences were obtained from PBMCs. Here the CDR3 reads CASSLGGANYGYTF. CDR3 in DNA: TGTGCCAGCAGCTTAGGGGGGGCTAACTATGGCTACACCTTC.